Listed below are T cell receptor beta chains from one sample, sequenced in a study of blood T cell repertoires in COVID-19. Clones were read by immunoSEQ multiplex PCR, and TCRdb kept only the in-frame ones, dropping some. The sample consists of about 180,000 clones, approximately 90% of them appearing once. Sequencing was done on a sample of peripheral blood. The receptors shown here come from a woman aged 25 to 45 with active or convalescent COVID-19. Both conserved end residues are part of each CDR3. D genes are given only for firm matches.

TRBV5-5 - 13 CASSAGTSSPLHF
TRBV5-4 - 13 CASSLAPGTEAFF
TRBV6-6 TRBD1 14 CASSPGTGRRGQYF
TRBV19 TRBD1 16 CASSIVPTGGYNEQFF
TRBV5-4 - 13 CASSLQLGDEQYF
TRBV7-2 TRBD2 15 CASSGPGLAGYEQYF
TRBV5-5 - 12 CASSLSGHEQFF
TRBV10-3 - 15 CAISELQAGVDEQYF
TRBV6-5 TRBD1 16 CASSYSPGQGNTEAFF
TRBV6-5 - 15 CASTSKRTANYGYTF
TRBV27 - 15 CASSLAVDSNQPQHF
TRBV18 TRBD1 17 CASSPPGGQGGDNEQFF
TRBV6-2/TRBV6-3 TRBD1 15 CASSSAGTGNQPQHF
TRBV9 TRBD2 19 CASSVHTSGGAGLTDTQYF
TRBV30 - 12 CAWAQEGDEQYF
TRBV7-6 TRBD2 20 CASSLGRGKGSSGRTDTQYF
TRBV28 - 13 CASRTGNNYGYTF
TRBV5-1 - 13 CASSFTGSNEQFF
TRBV19 TRBD1 14 CASSISTGVGEAFF
TRBV2 - 14 CASRRTGLREKLFF
TRBV6-5 - 12 CASTSSVLEQYF
TRBV3-1/TRBV3-2 TRBD1 17 CASSQKGQGAMYNEQFF
TRBV20-1 - 11 CSARASYEQYF
TRBV5-6 - 15 CASSLPVVNTGELFF
TRBV11-3 TRBD2 15 CASSVGTSETDTQYF
TRBV19 - 17 CASSIHAGRITGYGYTF
TRBV18 TRBD1 14 CASSRDRDNQPQHF
TRBV7-8 TRBD1 14 CASSPGQGDYGYTF
TRBV19 TRBD1 15 CASSMGQIYNSPLHF
TRBV27 TRBD1 17 CASSLQGTGGGYSPLHF
TRBV3-1/TRBV3-2 TRBD1 18 CASSQEGRGRLGNTEAFF
TRBV19 - 14 CASSIGLGSYEQYF
TRBV19 TRBD2 16 CASKETSGMNSYEQYF
TRBV6-5 TRBD2 15 CASSGPGLDTDTQYF
TRBV11-2 TRBD2 16 CASSLTSGLAPYEQYF
TRBV5-4 - 15 CASSLGGRMNTEAFF
TRBV5-1 TRBD1 16 CASSFRDRGENTEAFF
TRBV7-8 - 13 CASSLARATEAFF
TRBV7-2 - 15 CASSLVVLAVTEAFF
TRBV7-2 - 14 CASSLFGQKTEAFF